These T cell receptor beta chains were read from a single sample in a study of neurological immune-mediated disorders. Using its own MiXCR run on the 5' RACE reads, TCRdb lists one record per CDR3 protein. The sample has 27,000 or so distinct CDR3 sequences; over 20% are singletons. The sample was PBMCs. The receptor source for this set is a woman aged 55 to 70 in good health. CDR3s include the opening cysteine and the closing phenylalanine or tryptophan.

v_call	j_call	cdr3_aa
TRBV5-1	TRBJ2-7	CASSGTAGNEQYF
TRBV11-2	TRBJ2-1	CASIPRGNEQFF
TRBV20-1	TRBJ2-7	CSASDRGPEQYF
TRBV20-1	TRBJ2-7	CSAVDRGLSYEQYF
TRBV2	TRBJ1-1	CASSREADTEAFF
TRBV10-3	TRBJ2-7	CAITPTSGPSSYEQYF
TRBV12-3/TRBV12-4	TRBJ1-6	CASNKQGVGLSPLHF
TRBV14	TRBJ2-3	CASSQGGKQYF
TRBV20-1	TRBJ1-2	CSARQDGANYGYTF
TRBV10-3	TRBJ2-3	CAISTGTGLTDTQYF
TRBV2	TRBJ2-5	CARGGTAGFQETQYF
TRBV20-1	TRBJ2-7	CSATGGPLYEQYF
TRBV5-1	TRBJ2-5	CASSLYGGSETQYF
TRBV28	TRBJ2-5	CASSFGLLQETQYF
TRBV20-1	TRBJ1-5	CSAGRGTGTQHF
TRBV20-1	TRBJ2-1	CSARLAGGPRNNEQFF
TRBV6-2/TRBV6-3	TRBJ1-6	CASSYGDKSNSPLHF
TRBV12-3/TRBV12-4	TRBJ2-1	CASTPGDRDYNEQFF
TRBV28	TRBJ2-1	CASSSWQNEQFF
TRBV12-2	TRBJ2-7	CASRLASYGSPSYEQYF
TRBV7-3	TRBJ2-3	CASSSFTDTQYF
TRBV7-2	TRBJ2-5	CASSLDPLGGGLETQYF
TRBV14	TRBJ2-5	CASSRLGMETQYF
TRBV6-6	TRBJ2-7	CASSYGGQTYEQYF
TRBV15	TRBJ2-5	CATSRIGGETQYF
TRBV3-1	TRBJ2-5	CASGAMLHEIRETQYF
TRBV10-3	TRBJ1-2	CAISRQPANYGYTF
TRBV10-3	TRBJ2-3	CAIRGTSGFTDTQYF
TRBV20-1	TRBJ1-5	CSAREGGGLGNQPQHF
TRBV4-3	TRBJ1-2	CASSHGAANYGYTF
TRBV20-1	TRBJ2-1	CSARGTGLANPNEQFF
TRBV5-1	TRBJ1-6	CASSRDRGTYNSPLHF
TRBV12-3/TRBV12-4	TRBJ2-2	CANRHRNTGELFF
TRBV12-3/TRBV12-4	TRBJ2-1	CASSSGRGSYNEQFF
TRBV29-1	TRBJ1-1	CSGQTELNTEAFF
TRBV20-1	TRBJ2-4	CSARAGWEVAKNIQYF
TRBV11-2	TRBJ2-4	CASSPRAGLPNIQYF
TRBV20-1	TRBJ2-3	CSARGGLGTDTQYF
TRBV5-1	TRBJ2-2	CASSPLDSANTGELFF
TRBV9	TRBJ2-7	CASSVDPGLAGGYEQYF
TRBV10-3	TRBJ2-2	CAIRSGTINTAELFF
TRBV7-9	TRBJ2-6	CASSPAGTGGTGANVLTF
TRBV5-1	TRBJ1-3	CASSSGTADYLSSGNTIYF
TRBV5-1	TRBJ2-2	CASSTSGDTGELFF
TRBV20-1	TRBJ1-2	CSARDMAGVSNYGYTF
TRBV28	TRBJ2-7	CASIPRGSGLYEQYF
TRBV5-1	TRBJ1-1	CASSLGLGSRHTEAFF
TRBV5-6	TRBJ2-1	CASGLGPEQFF
TRBV9	TRBJ2-5	CASSFGTQGYQETQYF
TRBV28	TRBJ2-7	CASSSYYEQYF
TRBV29-1	TRBJ1-2	CSVGGAGYGYTF
TRBV10-3	TRBJ1-6	CAIGDRGHLGSPLHF
TRBV7-9	TRBJ2-7	CASSLIKTVTTYEQYF
TRBV20-1	TRBJ2-5	CSASVGSEETQYF
TRBV7-3	TRBJ2-7	CASSRSGRGGEQYF
TRBV6-5	TRBJ2-7	CASSSRSYEQYF
TRBV7-9	TRBJ1-3	CASSPPWAEPGNTIYF